A single T cell receptor beta chain is shown here with its context. This sample includes further DNA sequences coding for the same CDR3. Assignments of participants to cohorts depended upon their own reported clinical history. Donors in Cohort 3 who had recovered were those with two negative PCRs, healthcare professional clearance, or resolution of their symptoms. As originally analysed: Quantification of nucleated cells was approximated via reference gene primer amplification. Libraries were prepared by immunoSEQ multiplex PCR; TCRdb keeps only in-frame clonotypes and omits some of them. V, J and clone size were drawn from that table, and D and trimming were deduced from the DNA. The profile shows a few hundred thousand clones, about 89% of them singletons. These data originate in a study of blood T cell repertoires in COVID-19. Background on the study: T cells, B-cell-depleted T cells, or PBMCs provided the cDNA or gDNA that served as material.

Germline V gene sequence: CDR1 LGHDT, CDR2 YNNKEL (reference sequence). V gave up 4 bases and J gave up 2 bases; unmatched junction bases: 3. CDR3 length: 15 amino acids. The chain recombines TRBV3-1 (or the pseudogene TRBV3-2) with TRBJ2-7; TRBD2 aligns across 12 bases. The material sequenced was PBMCs or T cells enriched from blood (not recorded which). The origin of this receptor is a woman aged 40 to 50 who had recovered from COVID-19. The CDR3 is CASSPRTSGTYEQYF. The CDR3 DNA sequence: TGTGCCAGCAGCCCCCGGACTAGCGGGACCTACGAGCAGTACTTC.